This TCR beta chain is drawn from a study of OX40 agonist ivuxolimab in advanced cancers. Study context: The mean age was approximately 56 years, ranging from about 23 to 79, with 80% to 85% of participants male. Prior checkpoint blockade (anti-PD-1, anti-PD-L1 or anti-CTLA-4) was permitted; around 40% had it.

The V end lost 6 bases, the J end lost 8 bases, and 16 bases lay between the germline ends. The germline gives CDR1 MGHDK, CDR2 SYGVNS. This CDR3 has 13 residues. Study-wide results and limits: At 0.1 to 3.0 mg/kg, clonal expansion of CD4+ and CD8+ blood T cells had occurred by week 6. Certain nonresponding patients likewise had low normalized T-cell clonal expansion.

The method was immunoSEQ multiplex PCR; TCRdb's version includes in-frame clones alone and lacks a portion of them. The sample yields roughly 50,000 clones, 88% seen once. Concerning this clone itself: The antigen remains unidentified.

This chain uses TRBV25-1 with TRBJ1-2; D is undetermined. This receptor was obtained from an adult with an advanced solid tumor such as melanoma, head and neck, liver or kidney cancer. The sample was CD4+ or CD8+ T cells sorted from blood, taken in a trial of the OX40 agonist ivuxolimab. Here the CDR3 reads CASSPMQGRGYTF. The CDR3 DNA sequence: TGTGCCAGCAGCCCAATGCAAGGGAGAGGCTACACCTTC.